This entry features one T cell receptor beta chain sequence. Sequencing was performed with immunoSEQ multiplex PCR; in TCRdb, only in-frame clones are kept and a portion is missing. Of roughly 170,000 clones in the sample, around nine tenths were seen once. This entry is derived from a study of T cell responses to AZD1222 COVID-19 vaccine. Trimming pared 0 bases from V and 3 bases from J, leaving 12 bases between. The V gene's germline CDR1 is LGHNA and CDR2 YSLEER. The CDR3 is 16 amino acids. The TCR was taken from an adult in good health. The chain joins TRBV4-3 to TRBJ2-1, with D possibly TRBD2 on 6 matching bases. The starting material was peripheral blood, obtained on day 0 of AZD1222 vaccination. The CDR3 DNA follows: TGCGCCAGCAGCCAAGAGCCCAGGACTAACTACAATGAGCAGTTCTTC. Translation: CASSQEPRTNYNEQFF.